The source of this T cell receptor beta chain is a study of beta chain features in type 1 diabetes (dated by TCRdb to 2016 to 2019). Describing the broader study: Mean age, gender distribution, total cell number and subset yield did not differ between patients and healthy donors. A total of roughly 100 million sorted cells were examined across all samples, and the number of cells per subset was strongly correlated with RNA yield. In the study, recently diagnosed type 1 diabetes patients and matched healthy donors were compared on the TCRB repertoires of their sorted circulating CD4+ T cell subsets. Naive and central memory subsets were obtained from all 28 donors, but regulatory and stem cell-like memory subsets were isolated from only 8 patients and roughly 8 healthy donors.

The full study reports these points: Patients with type 1 diabetes made fewer insertions and deleted more nucleotides at VDJ recombination sites, implying thymic rearrangement abnormalities. Shorter templates might have been favored by PCR, but patient and control samples were amplified and corrected together, so both groups would have been affected equally by any skew. Naive, central memory and regulatory TCRB repertoires appeared to be more alike among patients than among healthy donors. A moderate but significant shortening of TCRB CDR3 length was observed in type 1 diabetes patients in all four CD4+ subsets. Sequencing cDNA rather than genomic DNA could over-represent highly expressing activated cells, although activation and CD3 levels did not differ between groups. Because the HLA sub-analyses included only small numbers of individuals, any influence of HLA type on TCRB rearrangement was left unresolved.

The High Capacity cDNA Reverse Transcription Kit was used to reverse transcribe all of the isolated RNA, meaning that expressed TCRB transcripts were what got sequenced. Deep immunoSEQ sequencing was applied to naive, central memory and regulatory T cell samples, giving an average of about 3.7 million total reads per sample. After sorted cells were lysed in RLT buffer, RNA was extracted with DNase-treated RNeasy Micro or Mini kits, with the choice depending on cell number. Each cell subset was processed on its own to prevent cross-contamination, while patient and healthy donor samples were processed together. TCRB sequences were amplified from cDNA with the immunoSEQ multiplex PCR, producing 87-bp fragments spanning the CDR3 region. The amplicons were sequenced using the Illumina HiSeq platform. The paper's data handling went like this. PCR bias was computationally corrected using synthetic template baselines, reads within Hamming distance 2 were collapsed, and singletons that could not be merged were discarded. Reads were aligned against IMGT to assign V, D and J genes, CDR3 length and insertions or deletions at six rearrangement sites. Clonotype counts were normalized to sorted cell number within each subset before computing true diversity and Gini coefficients with the tcR R package. The overlap coefficient, calculated on TCRB nucleotide sequences, was used to measure repertoire sharing. Out-of-frame TCRB sequences from naive cells were analyzed as a proxy for the pre-selection repertoire. The table was pulled from immuneACCESS by TCRdb, which kept in-frame rearrangements only. Such tables lose some clones; where checked, under half of the loss comes from unresolved V genes, and the rest has no known cause. V and J calls plus clone size are reproduced from that table; the DNA served to infer D and trimming. The sample yields approximately 300,000 clones; approximately 11% were counted once. About 0.015% of the sample comes from the top ten.

A single peripheral blood draw of approximately 120 mL on average was collected from each donor into heparinised tubes. Using a panel that included CD45RO, CCR7, CD25, CD127, CD95 and CD27, naive, central memory, regulatory and stem cell-like memory CD4+ T cells were sorted on a BD FACSAria II. Every sorted population had a purity above 95%. PBMCs were isolated right away by Lymphoprep density gradient centrifugation and were stained directly, without culture. So that batch effects would be minimized, each experiment stained and sorted samples in pairs, pairing one healthy donor with one patient. This clone was seen more than once but under ten times. Its antigen is currently not known. No base quality information exists; no much larger clone differs at one position. The trim is 1 base for V and 4 bases for J, with a gap of 13 bases between the germline ends. The CDR3 covers 14 residues, taking in both the cysteine and the phenylalanine. The read is trimmed to its CDR3 DNA, 42 bases read in frame from base 1. The germline V gene provides CDR1 SQVTM and CDR2 ANQGSEA.

Sequenced sample: naive CD4+ T cells from blood. The cell subset or site label on this specimen signifies: true naive CD4+ T cells. This TCR was recovered from a woman aged 25 to 45 in good health. The sequence links TRBV29-1 to TRBJ1-2, with TRBD1 perhaps the D gene, on 5 matching bases. The sequenced DNA is TGCAGCGTTGAAGGGTACAGGATGTCCTATGGCTACACCTTC. Translation gives CSVEGYRMSYGYTF.